The clone carrying this T cell receptor (beta chain) was detected only a few times. V lost 3 bases, J lost 5 bases, and 13 bases lay in between. CDR3 length: 13 residues. Looked up from germline, CDR1 is SQVTM and CDR2 is ANQGSEA. The repertoire was sequenced with immunoSEQ multiplex PCR; TCRdb's copy has only in-frame clones and lacks some. This table holds 50,000 to 60,000 clones, about 80% found once. This entry is derived from a study of radiotherapy plus CTLA-4 blockade in lung cancer. Study-wide background: Objective responses were seen in around 19% of patients, disease control in roughly 30%.

This chain connects TRBV29-1 to TRBJ1-2; D may be TRBD1 (6 bases). This receptor was taken from a human donor with non-small cell lung cancer whose response to radiotherapy plus ipilimumab could not be evaluated. The sequencing here drew on peripheral blood, taken from a patient treated with radiotherapy plus ipilimumab. CDR3 coding DNA: TGCAGCGTTGAGGGCAGGGGTGGTTATGGCTACACCTTC. Translating gives CSVEGRGGYGYTF.